Shown below are 6 T cell receptor beta chains from a single sample sequenced in a study of cytomegalovirus exposure and HLA in healthy donors. The PCR used 60 Vbeta and 13 Jbeta primers. Some clones are missing from TCRdb's copy, which holds only in-frame ones; the method was immunoSEQ multiplex PCR. This sample has about 190,000 clones, with roughly 70% found just once. Sequenced material: PBMCs. The receptor set was obtained from a woman in her twenties or thirties in good health and CMV-seronegative.

The chain couples TRBV19 to TRBJ2-3; TRBD2 agrees at 9 bases. This CDR3 is built from 15 residues. Germline V gene sequence: CDR1 LNHDA, CDR2 SQIVND (reference sequence). Germline trimming cut 5 bases from V and 6 bases from J; bases unmatched to any gene: 9. As DNA, the CDR3 is TGTGCCAGTAGTGGGGCGGGAGGGCCAGGGGATACGCAGTATTTT. It encodes CASSGAGGPGDTQYF.

The CDR3 loop is CASSVSSSQETQYF. The DNA for the CDR3 is TGTGCCAGCAGTGTGTCATCGAGTCAAGAGACCCAGTACTTC. V usage is TRBV6-1 and J usage is TRBJ2-5; D gene uncertain. From germline, CDR1 is MNHNS and CDR2 SASEGT. The CDR3 runs to 14 residues. Trimming removed 4 bases from V and 2 bases from J, with 11 bases in between.

J is TRBJ2-7 and V is TRBV27; a possible D gene is TRBD2 (6 bases). Germline-derived CDR1 and CDR2 are MNHEY and SMNVEV (reference sequence). The CDR3 has 17 amino acids. The V gene lost 1 base and the J gene lost 3 bases, with 19 bases spanning the gap. CDR3 in amino acids: CASSLLPVGGIFYEQYF. Written as DNA, the CDR3 is TGTGCCAGCAGTTTATTGCCTGTAGGAGGGATCTTCTACGAGCAGTACTTC.

The V and J genes are TRBV4-1 and TRBJ1-2; 7 bases are a match to TRBD1. Germline values: CDR1 MGHRA, CDR2 YSYEKL. The V segment lost 4 bases and the J segment 8 bases; nucleotides outside the gene matches: 7. This CDR3 has 13 residues. The CDR3 DNA is TGCGCCAGCAGCCCTCTCGGACAGGCGGGCTACACCTTC. It yields the protein CASSPLGQAGYTF.

This chain connects TRBV27 to TRBJ1-2, with D tentatively TRBD1 (6 bases). CDR3 length: 18 amino acids. Trimming shortened V by 7 bases and J by 6 bases, and 30 bases separated the two germline ends. Germline V gene lookup returns CDR1 MNHEY and CDR2 SMNVEV (reference sequence). For the CDR3, the DNA is TGTGCCAGCAAAACCTTACTCGAGCCGGGACACCTAGGACATGGCTACACCTTC. Its translation is CASKTLLEPGHLGHGYTF.

The chain recombines TRBV28 with TRBJ1-1; TRBD1 matches at 7 bases. CDR3 length equals 14 residues. The V and J ends lost 5 bases and 6 bases, in that order; junction bases with no gene match: 9. CDR1 and CDR2 from the germline V gene are MDHEN and SYDVKM. CDR3 nucleotide sequence: TGTGCCAGCAGTCGGGACAGAAGTGGCTCTGAAGCTTTCTTT. Its protein product is CASSRDRSGSEAFF.